This T cell receptor (beta chain) came from a study of CD8 T cells in ankylosing spondylitis. This clonotype was seen many times. Its antigen is currently unknown. Libraries for TCR beta were made by quantitative 5'-RACE with molecular barcodes. TCRdb used MiXCR to reprocess the 5' RACE reads, holding one entry per CDR3 protein. Of around 130,000 distinct CDR3 sequences listed, around 9.3% were seen once; the top ten hold about 3.3%. Germline V gene data show CDR1 as KGHSH and CDR2 as LQKENI. The V segment lost 4 bases and the J segment 6 bases; nucleotides outside the gene matches: 11. The CDR3 totals 17 residues. General study results and limits: As for the disease-linked clones, they showed a CD8+ phenotype and occurred at relatively low frequencies in peripheral blood. Researchers reportedly found disease-linked clones significantly enriched in matched ankylosing spondylitis synovial fluid. About 8 highly homologous variants made up a TCR beta motif that seemed to typify ankylosing spondylitis blood.

The sequence derives from a male donor with ankylosing spondylitis or in good health (not recorded which). This chain uses TRBV18 with TRBJ2-1; 11 nucleotides line up with TRBD2. The sequenced sample was blood, either unsorted or a sorted T cell fraction (not recorded which). CDR3 in amino acids: CASSQPKLAGDANEQFF. The CDR3 DNA follows: TGTGCCAGCTCACAACCAAAACTAGCGGGAGACGCCAATGAGCAGTTCTTC.